This TCR beta chain was observed in a study of blood T cell repertoires in COVID-19. Study information: Material from acute and convalescent COVID-19 was sourced from the United States, Italy and Spain. In each case, the material was cDNA or gDNA derived from T cells, B-cell-depleted T cells, or PBMCs.

Only one count was recorded for this clone. Original methodology: Quantification of nucleated cells was approximated via reference gene primer amplification. Measured with immunoSEQ multiplex PCR; TCRdb has only the in-frame clones, and not every one. That table supplies the V and J calls and clone size; D and trimming were determined from the DNA. The repertoire holds some 100,000 clones, with 88% as singletons. The trim removed 4 bases at V and 7 bases at J, leaving 4 bases unmatched. The CDR3 covers 14 residues. Germline V gene data show CDR1 as SGDLS and CDR2 as YYNGEE. The chain combines TRBV9 with TRBJ1-5; 11 bases line up with TRBD1. The sequence was collected from a woman in her sixties or seventies with acute or convalescent COVID-19. The specimen was peripheral blood. This CDR3 reads CASSRTGGRQPQHF. The CDR3 DNA reads TGTGCCAGCAGCCGGACAGGGGGCAGGCAGCCCCAGCATTTT.